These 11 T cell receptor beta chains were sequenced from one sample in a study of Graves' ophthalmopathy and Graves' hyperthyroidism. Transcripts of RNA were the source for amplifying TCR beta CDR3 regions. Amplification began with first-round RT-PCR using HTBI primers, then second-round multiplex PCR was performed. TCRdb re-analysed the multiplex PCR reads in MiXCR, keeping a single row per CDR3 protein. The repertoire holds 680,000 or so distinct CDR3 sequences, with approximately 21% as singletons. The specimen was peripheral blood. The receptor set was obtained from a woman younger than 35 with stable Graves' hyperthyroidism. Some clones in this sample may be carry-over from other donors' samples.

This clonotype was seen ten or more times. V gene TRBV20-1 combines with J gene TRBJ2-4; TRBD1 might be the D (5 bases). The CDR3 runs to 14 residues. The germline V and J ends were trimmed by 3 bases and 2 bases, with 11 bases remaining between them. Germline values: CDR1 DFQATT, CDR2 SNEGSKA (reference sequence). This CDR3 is CSASDQGSKNIQYF. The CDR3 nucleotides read TGCAGTGCTAGCGACCAGGGATCCAAAAACATTCAGTACTTC.

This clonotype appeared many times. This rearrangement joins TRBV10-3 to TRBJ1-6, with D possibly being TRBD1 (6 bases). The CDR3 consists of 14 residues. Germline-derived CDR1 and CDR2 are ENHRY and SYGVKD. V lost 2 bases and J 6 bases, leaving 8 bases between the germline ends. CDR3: CAISETGPNSPLHF. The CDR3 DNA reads TGTGCCATCAGTGAGACAGGGCCTAATTCACCCCTCCACTTT.

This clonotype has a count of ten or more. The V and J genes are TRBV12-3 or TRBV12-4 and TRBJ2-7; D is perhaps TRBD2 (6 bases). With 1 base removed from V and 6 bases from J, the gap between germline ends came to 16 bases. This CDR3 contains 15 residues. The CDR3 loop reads CASSLVTGSLGEQYF. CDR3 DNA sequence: TGTGCCAGCAGTTTAGTAACCGGGAGCCTAGGCGAGCAGTACTTC.

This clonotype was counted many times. The CDR3 here is CASSNGPGVTEAFF. In DNA form, the CDR3 reads TGTGCCAGCAGCAACGGACCCGGGGTGACTGAAGCTTTCTTT. The chain uses TRBV6-1 and TRBJ1-1; D gene ambiguous. Trimming removed 6 bases at V and 5 bases at J, with 16 bases between. CDR3 length equals 14 residues. The germline V gene has CDR1 MNHNS and CDR2 SASEGT.

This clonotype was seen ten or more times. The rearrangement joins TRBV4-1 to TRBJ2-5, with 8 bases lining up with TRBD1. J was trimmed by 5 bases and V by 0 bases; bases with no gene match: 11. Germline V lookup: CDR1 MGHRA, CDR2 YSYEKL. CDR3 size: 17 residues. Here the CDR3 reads CASSQDEAGGLWETQYF. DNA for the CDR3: TGCGCCAGCAGCCAAGATGAGGCAGGGGGCTTGTGGGAGACCCAGTACTTC.

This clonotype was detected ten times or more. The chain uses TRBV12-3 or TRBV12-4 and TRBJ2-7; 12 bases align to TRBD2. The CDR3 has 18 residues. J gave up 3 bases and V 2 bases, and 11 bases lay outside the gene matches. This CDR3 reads CASSLRASGGADIYEQYF. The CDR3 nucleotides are TGTGCCAGCAGTTTAAGGGCTAGCGGGGGGGCCGACATCTACGAGCAGTACTTC.

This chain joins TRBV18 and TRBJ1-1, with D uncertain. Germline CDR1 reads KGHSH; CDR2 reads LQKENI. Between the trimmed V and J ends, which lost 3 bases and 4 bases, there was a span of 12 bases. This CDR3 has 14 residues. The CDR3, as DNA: TGTGCCAGCTCACCTGACATAGGAGGCACTGAAGCTTTCTTT. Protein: CASSPDIGGTEAFF. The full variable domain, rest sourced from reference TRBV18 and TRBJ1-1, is NAGVMQNPRHLVRRRGQEARLRCSPMKGHSHVYWYRQLPEEGLKFMVYLQKENIIDESGMPKERFSAEFPKEGPSILRIQQVVRGDSAAYFCASSPDIGGTEAFFGQGTRLTVV.

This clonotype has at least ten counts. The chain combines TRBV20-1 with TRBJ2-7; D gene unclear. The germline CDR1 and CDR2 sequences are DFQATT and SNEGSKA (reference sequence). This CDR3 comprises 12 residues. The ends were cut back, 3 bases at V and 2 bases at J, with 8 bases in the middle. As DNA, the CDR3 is TGCAGTGCTAGTGGCTCAGCCTACGAGCAGTACTTC. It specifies CSASGSAYEQYF.

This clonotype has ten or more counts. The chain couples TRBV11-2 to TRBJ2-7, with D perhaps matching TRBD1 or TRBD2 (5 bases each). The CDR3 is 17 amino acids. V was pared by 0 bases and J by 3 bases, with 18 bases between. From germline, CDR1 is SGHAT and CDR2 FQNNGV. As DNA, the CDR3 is TGTGCCAGCAGCTTAGAAGCTGGTCCCGGGACCCTCTACGAGCAGTACTTC. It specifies CASSLEAGPGTLYEQYF.

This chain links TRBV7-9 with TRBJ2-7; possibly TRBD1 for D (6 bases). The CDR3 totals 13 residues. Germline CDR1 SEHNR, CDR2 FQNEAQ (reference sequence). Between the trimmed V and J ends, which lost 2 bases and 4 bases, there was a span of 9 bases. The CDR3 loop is CASSLPGQYEQYF. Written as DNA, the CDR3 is TGTGCCAGCAGCTTACCGGGACAATACGAGCAGTACTTC.

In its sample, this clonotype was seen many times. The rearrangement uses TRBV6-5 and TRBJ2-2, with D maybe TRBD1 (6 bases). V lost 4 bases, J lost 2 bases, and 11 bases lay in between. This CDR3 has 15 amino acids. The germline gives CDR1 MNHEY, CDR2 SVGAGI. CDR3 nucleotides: TGTGCCAGCAGTTTCGGGACACCCAACACCGGGGAGCTGTTTTTT. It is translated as CASSFGTPNTGELFF.